These T cell receptor beta chains were read from a single sample in a study of monozygotic twins with inflammatory bowel disease. From its re-call of the 5' RACE reads, TCRdb lists each CDR3 protein once, without DNA. This specimen shows 300,000 to 400,000 distinct CDR3 sequences; the ten leading clones hold approximately 2%. The specimen was blood. The receptors derive from a human donor with ulcerative colitis or Crohn's disease, or a healthy co-twin of an affected twin (not recorded which). CDR3s include the opening cysteine and the closing phenylalanine or tryptophan.

v_call	j_call	cdr3_aa
TRBV28	TRBJ1-6	CASRGAGTLNSPLHF
TRBV5-1	TRBJ1-1	CASSLAEGEGTDAFF
TRBV5-8	TRBJ2-3	CARSTSGGAIDTQYF
TRBV5-1	TRBJ1-2	CASSSFDRLPSGYTF
TRBV28	TRBJ2-3	CASSPLRLANSTDTQYF
TRBV4-2	TRBJ1-5	CASSQGWQQPQHF
TRBV5-1	TRBJ2-2	CASSLNRAANTGELFF
TRBV7-8	TRBJ2-7	CASSLGGGGAYEQYF
TRBV5-1	TRBJ2-3	CASSPGTSGKDTQYF
TRBV19	TRBJ2-1	CASSEIAGGRYNEQFF
TRBV5-6	TRBJ1-2	CASSPGTGVTYGYTF
TRBV20-1	TRBJ2-1	CSASRSYNEQFF
TRBV6-1	TRBJ1-2	CASSARAAGYTF
TRBV5-1	TRBJ1-1	CASSLVDLNTEAFF
TRBV12-5	TRBJ1-4	CASGRSNEKLFF